These 32 T cell receptor beta chains came from one sample sequenced in a study of OX40 agonist ivuxolimab in advanced cancers. Clones were read by immunoSEQ multiplex PCR, and TCRdb kept only the in-frame ones, dropping some. The sample lists around 40,000 clones; around 87% were seen once. The material was CD4+ or CD8+ T cells sorted from blood, obtained in a trial of the OX40 agonist ivuxolimab. Receptors originate from an adult with an advanced solid tumor such as melanoma, head and neck, liver or kidney cancer.

This rearrangement joins TRBV11-3 to TRBJ2-7; the D is unclear. The germline gives CDR1 SGHNT, CDR2 YENEEA. V dropped 6 bases and J dropped 2 bases, with 8 bases sitting between them. CDR3 size: 12 residues. The CDR3, as DNA: TGTGCCAGCAGGGAACCACCCTACGAGCAGTACTTC. Encoded protein: CASREPPYEQYF.

CDR3 in DNA: TGTGCCAGAAGGACTAGCGGCACAGATACGCAGTATTTT. Its translation is CARRTSGTDTQYF. This chain links TRBV9 with TRBJ2-3, with 9 bases matching TRBD2. Germline lookup yields CDR1 SGDLS and CDR2 YYNGEE. The CDR3 is 13 amino acids. Trimming at V came to 8 bases and at J to 1 base, leaving 2 bases not matched to a gene. The variable domain in full, with the rest retrieved from reference TRBV9 and TRBJ2-3, is DSGVTQTPKHLITATGQRVTLRCSPRSGDLSVYWYQQSLDQGLQFLIQYYNGEERAKGNILERFSAQQFPDLHSELNLSSLELGDSALYFCARRTSGTDTQYFGPGTRLTVL.

This clone occurred a few times. J is TRBJ1-2 and V is TRBV7-2; a weak D match, TRBD1 (6 bases). Germline lookup yields CDR1 SGHTA and CDR2 FQGNSA. Trimming stripped 6 bases from V and 4 bases from J, with 9 bases between. This CDR3 region has 12 residues. The CDR3 DNA sequence: TGTGCCAGCAGACTGGACAGCTATGGCTACACCTTC. This gives the protein CASRLDSYGYTF.

V gene TRBV5-4 combines with J gene TRBJ1-2; D gene unclear. The ends were cut back, 2 bases at V and 0 bases at J, with 8 bases in the middle. There are 14 residues in the CDR3. Germline V lookup: CDR1 SGHNT, CDR2 YYREEE (reference sequence). This CDR3 is CASSFGSSNYGYTF. The CDR3 DNA follows: TGTGCCAGCAGCTTCGGCAGCTCTAACTATGGCTACACCTTC.

This sequence joins TRBV11-2 and TRBJ2-7; TRBD2 aligns across 11 bases. Unmatched junction bases numbered 3, after V lost 0 bases and J lost 2 bases. This CDR3 has 16 amino acids. Germline CDR1 is SGHAT and CDR2 is FQNNGV. Here the CDR3 reads CASSLEGTSGAYEQYF. The CDR3 nucleotides read TGTGCCAGCAGCTTAGAGGGGACTAGCGGAGCCTACGAGCAGTACTTC.

The V and J genes are TRBV11-3 and TRBJ2-7; tentatively, D is TRBD1 (6 bases). The CDR3 length is 14 residues. Germline V gene data show CDR1 as SGHNT and CDR2 as YENEEA. V gave up 5 bases and J gave up 3 bases, with 14 bases separating them. The CDR3: CASSIAGVYYEQYF. For the CDR3, the DNA is TGTGCCAGCAGCATCGCAGGGGTCTACTACGAGCAGTACTTC.

The chain recombines TRBV7-2 with TRBJ1-2; TRBD1 matches at 7 bases. CDR1 is SGHTA and CDR2 is FQGNSA in the germline V gene. This CDR3 has 16 residues. J was trimmed by 5 bases and V by 5 bases; bases with no gene match: 14. CDR3 region: CASSASLGRGGYGYTF. The CDR3 coding sequence is TGTGCCAGCAGCGCCAGCTTGGGCAGGGGGGGTTATGGCTACACCTTC.

V and J are TRBV7-9 and TRBJ2-7; the match to TRBD2 covers 10 bases. The CDR3 has 13 residues. J was trimmed by 7 bases and V by 4 bases; bases with no gene match: 4. Germline loops: CDR1 SEHNR, CDR2 FQNEAQ (reference sequence). The CDR3 sequence is CASSSGLAEEQYF. DNA of the CDR3: TGTGCCAGCAGCTCAGGACTAGCGGAAGAGCAGTACTTC.

V usage is TRBV2 and J usage is TRBJ2-1; the D is unclear. CDR3 length: 13 residues. V was clipped by 7 bases and J by 4 bases, with 11 bases between them. Germline values: CDR1 SNHLY, CDR2 FYNNEI. DNA for the CDR3: TGTGCCAGCACCCGAGTAGTTTACAATGAGCAGTTCTTC. Translating it yields CASTRVVYNEQFF.

The V gene is TRBV14, the J gene TRBJ1-5, with unresolved D. V dropped 1 base and J dropped 9 bases, with 16 bases sitting between them. The CDR3 runs to 15 residues. Germline assignment: CDR1 SGHDN and CDR2 FVKESK. The CDR3 bases are TGTGCCAGCAGCCAAGGGAGCTCGCCCCCTACGCCCCAGCATTTT. It yields the protein CASSQGSSPPTPQHF.

The CDR3: CASSFGRGRDTEAFF. CDR3 DNA sequence: TGTGCCAGCAGCTTCGGCAGGGGCCGGGACACTGAAGCTTTCTTT. The chain combines TRBV7-9 with TRBJ1-1; a possible D gene is TRBD1 (6 bases). The CDR3 length is 15 residues. V shed 3 bases and J shed 3 bases, with 14 bases lying between them. CDR1 SEHNR and CDR2 FQNEAQ come from the germline V gene (reference sequence).

The V gene is TRBV6-6, the J gene TRBJ1-1, with unresolved D. The CDR3 totals 11 residues. Germline lookup yields CDR1 MNHNY and CDR2 SVGAGI (reference sequence). Trimming shortened V by 4 bases and J by 4 bases, and 4 bases separated the two germline ends. The CDR3 sequence is CASSWSTEAFF. The CDR3 bases are TGTGCCAGCAGTTGGAGCACTGAAGCTTTCTTT.

The V call is TRBV7-2, the J call TRBJ2-7; 10 nucleotides align to TRBD2. V lost 5 bases to trimming and J lost 1 base; unmatched junction nucleotides: 8. CDR1 SGHTA and CDR2 FQGNSA come from the germline V gene. The CDR3 has 16 amino acids. CDR3 sequence reads: CASSVGLAEFSYEQYF. The DNA of the CDR3 is TGTGCCAGCAGCGTAGGACTAGCGGAATTTTCCTACGAGCAGTACTTC.

V is TRBV5-4 and J is TRBJ2-2; the D is unclear. Per germline, CDR1 SGHNT and CDR2 YYREEE (reference sequence). This CDR3 contains 13 residues. The ends were cut back, 4 bases at V and 3 bases at J, with 7 bases in the middle. CDR3 DNA: TGTGCCAGCAGCCACCGGGACACCGGGGAGCTGTTTTTT. Encoded protein: CASSHRDTGELFF.

This rearrangement joins TRBV11-2 to TRBJ2-7; 9 bases map to TRBD1. Per the germline V gene, CDR1 is SGHAT and CDR2 is FQNNGV. The CDR3 has 15 amino acids. V lost 1 base and J lost 1; bases outside the gene matches: 2. The CDR3, as DNA: TGTGCCAGCAGCTTAGGTGGGACAGGGTCCTACGAGCAGTACTTC. Translating gives CASSLGGTGSYEQYF.

V and J are TRBV5-1 and TRBJ1-1; D is perhaps TRBD1 (5 bases). The CDR3 is made up of 14 amino acids. The V gene's germline CDR1 is SGHRS and CDR2 YFSETQ. Deletions cut 5 bases from V and 2 bases from J, with 13 bases between. The DNA of the CDR3 is TGCGCCAGCAGTGGGGGACCGAGAAACACTGAAGCTTTCTTT. Its protein is CASSGGPRNTEAFF.

This clone was found a few times. The chain couples TRBV30 to TRBJ1-1, with D unresolved. The CDR3 consists of 11 residues. V was cut by 3 bases and J by 0 bases, with 2 bases left in between. The V gene's germline CDR1 is GTSNPN and CDR2 SVGIG (reference sequence). The CDR3 region is CAWSMNTEAFF. The CDR3 DNA sequence: TGTGCCTGGAGCATGAACACTGAAGCTTTCTTT.

This clone turned up a few times. This chain links TRBV7-8 with TRBJ2-1; TRBD1 agrees at 8 bases. From germline, CDR1 is SGHVS and CDR2 FQNEAQ. The CDR3 loop spans 14 amino acids. J was trimmed by 7 bases and V by 5 bases; bases with no gene match: 7. The CDR3, as DNA: TGTGCCAGCAGCGGCACAGGGGGGTGGAATGAGCAGTTCTTC. Its translation: CASSGTGGWNEQFF.

The chain links TRBV4-1 to TRBJ1-5; the D is unclear. V lost 4 bases and J lost 4, with 8 bases in between. The CDR3 covers 13 residues. CDR1 MGHRA and CDR2 YSYEKL come from the germline V gene. The CDR3 DNA is TGCGCCAGCAGCCCCCGACTGAATCAGCCCCAGCATTTT. Protein: CASSPRLNQPQHF.

This clone was observed a handful of times. The rearrangement joins TRBV20-1 to TRBJ1-2; D gene uncertain. CDR3 size: 8 residues. CDR1 and CDR2 (germline): DFQATT, SNEGSKA (reference sequence). Trimming removed 6 bases at V and 8 bases at J, with 4 bases between. The CDR3 DNA sequence: TGCAGTGCGGGGGGCTACACCTTC. Protein: CSAGGYTF.

J is TRBJ2-1 and V is TRBV11-3; 12 nucleotides line up with TRBD2. Germline CDR1 reads SGHNT; CDR2 reads YENEEA. The CDR3 has 15 residues. The J segment lost 9 bases and the V segment lost 4 bases, leaving 7 bases of the junction unmatched. The CDR3 region is CASSSTSGRVGEQFF. The CDR3, as DNA: TGTGCCAGCAGCTCGACTAGCGGGAGAGTGGGTGAGCAGTTCTTC.

The genes are TRBV5-1 and TRBJ2-1; D remains ambiguous. The ends were cut back, 1 base at V and 7 bases at J, with 6 bases in the middle. This CDR3 has 12 residues. Germline loops: CDR1 SGHRS, CDR2 YFSETQ. The CDR3 coding sequence is TGCGCCAGCAGCTTGCAAGGGAATGAGCAGTTCTTC. It codes for CASSLQGNEQFF. Filled out from reference TRBV5-1 and TRBJ2-1, the complete variable domain reads KAGVTQTPRYLIKTRGQQVTLSCSPISGHRSVSWYQQTPGQGLQFLFEYFSETQRNKGNFPGRFSGRQFSNSRSEMNVSTLELGDSALYLCASSLQGNEQFFGPGTRLTVL.

This chain joins TRBV28 and TRBJ2-1, with unresolved D. V was pared by 2 bases and J by 5 bases, with 16 bases between. The CDR3 runs to 16 residues. CDR1 and CDR2 (germline): MDHEN, SYDVKM. The CDR3 loop is CASSLRQPRQNNEQFF. For the CDR3, the DNA is TGTGCCAGCAGTTTAAGGCAGCCCAGGCAAAACAATGAGCAGTTCTTC.

The count of this clone is one. The genes are TRBV19 and TRBJ1-3; D is ambiguous. V lost 3 bases and J 2 bases, leaving 8 bases between the germline ends. CDR3 size: 14 residues. CDR1 LNHDA and CDR2 SQIVND come from the germline V gene (reference sequence). The CDR3 loop is CASSIPGAGNTIYF. For the CDR3, the DNA is TGTGCCAGTAGTATTCCGGGAGCTGGAAACACCATATATTTT.

CDR3: CASSIDRRGRYTEAFF. The CDR3 DNA follows: TGTGCCAGTAGTATAGATAGGCGGGGGCGTTACACTGAAGCTTTCTTT. The chain has TRBV19 and TRBJ1-1, with a tentative D call TRBD1 (6 bases). CDR1 and CDR2 (germline): LNHDA, SQIVND (reference sequence). This CDR3 is built from 16 residues. With 0 bases removed from V and 3 bases from J, the gap between germline ends came to 14 bases.

The CDR3 DNA reads TGTGCCAGCAGCTTGAATCAGGGAACCCTCCAGGACACTGAAGCTTTCTTT. Translating it yields CASSLNQGTLQDTEAFF. The chain employs TRBV5-4 and TRBJ1-1; a possible D gene is TRBD1 (5 bases). This CDR3 has 17 amino acids. V lost 1 base, J lost 3 bases, and 19 bases lay in between. CDR1 and CDR2 from the germline V gene are SGHNT and YYREEE (reference sequence).

The chain uses TRBV11-3 and TRBJ2-5; tentative D call: TRBD1 (6 bases). The CDR3 has 13 amino acids. Trimming cost V 5 bases and J 5 bases, with 12 bases left between them. Germline assignment: CDR1 SGHNT and CDR2 YENEEA. The CDR3 loop reads CASSPRQAETQYF. DNA of the CDR3: TGTGCCAGCAGCCCCCGACAGGCCGAGACCCAGTACTTC.

V is TRBV6-1 and J is TRBJ2-3; the D is unclear. The V gene lost 4 bases and the J gene lost 2 bases, with 4 bases spanning the gap. The CDR3 loop spans 12 amino acids. The germline gives CDR1 MNHNS, CDR2 SASEGT. In DNA form, the CDR3 reads TGTGCCAGCAGTGGGGACACAGATACGCAGTATTTT. It translates to CASSGDTDTQYF.

The rearrangement uses TRBV30 and TRBJ2-7, with a weak D call TRBD2 (5 bases). The CDR3 totals 13 residues. V was trimmed by 5 bases and J by 0 bases, leaving 11 bases between them. The germline gives CDR1 GTSNPN, CDR2 SVGIG (reference sequence). The CDR3 coding sequence is TGTGCCTGGGGTGGAGGCGGCTCCTACGAGCAGTACTTC. Amino acid sequence: CAWGGGGSYEQYF.

This rearrangement joins TRBV7-2 to TRBJ2-1; TRBD2 matches 9 bases. The CDR3 is 16 residues long. V shed 1 base and J 10 bases; nucleotides not matched to a gene: 11. In germline, CDR1 is SGHTA, CDR2 FQGNSA. CDR3 coding DNA: TGTGCCAGCAGCTTAGGACTAGCGGCAACGCTGGGAGAGCAGTTCTTC. This codes for CASSLGLAATLGEQFF.

This chain joins TRBV2 and TRBJ2-7; D tentatively fits TRBD1 or TRBD2 (6 bases each). The CDR3 consists of 15 residues. Trimming stripped 2 bases from V and 7 bases from J, with 18 bases between. Germline assignment: CDR1 SNHLY and CDR2 FYNNEI. CDR3 protein: CASSERDWGAKEQYF. The CDR3, as DNA: TGTGCCAGCAGTGAACGGGACTGGGGGGCTAAGGAGCAGTACTTC.

The chain recombines TRBV18 with TRBJ1-2, with 9 bases that match TRBD1. J lost 3 bases, V lost 1 base, and 3 bases had no gene match. The CDR3 sequence is 15 residues long. Germline V CDR1 and CDR2: KGHSH, LQKENI. The CDR3: CASSPQGQGHYGYTF. The DNA of the CDR3 is TGTGCCAGCTCACCACAGGGACAGGGACACTATGGCTACACCTTC.